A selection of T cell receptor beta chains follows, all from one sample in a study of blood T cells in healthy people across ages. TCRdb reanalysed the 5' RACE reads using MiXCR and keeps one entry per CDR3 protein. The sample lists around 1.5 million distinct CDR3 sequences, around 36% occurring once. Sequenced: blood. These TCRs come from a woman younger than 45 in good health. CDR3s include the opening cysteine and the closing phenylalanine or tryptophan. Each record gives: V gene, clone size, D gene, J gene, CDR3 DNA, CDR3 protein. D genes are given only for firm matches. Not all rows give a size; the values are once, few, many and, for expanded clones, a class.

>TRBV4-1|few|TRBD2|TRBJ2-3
TGCGCCAGCAGCCAAGAACACAGCGGGGGGGCCGGAGATACGCAGTATTTT
CASSQEHSGGAGDTQYF
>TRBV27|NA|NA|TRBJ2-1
TGTGCCAGCAGTTTAGGGTCGGGCAGGAAGGGCGATGAGCAGTTCTTC
CASSLGSGRKGDEQFF
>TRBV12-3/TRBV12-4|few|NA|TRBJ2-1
TGTGCCAGCTCCAGCGATGAGCAGTTCTTC
CASSSDEQFF
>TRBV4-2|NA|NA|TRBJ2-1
TGTGCCGGCAGCCAAGAAGTGGGGCTAGAGGGGATCGGGCAGTTCTTC
CAGSQEVGLEGIGQFF
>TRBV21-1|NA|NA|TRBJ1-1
TGTGCCAGCAGCAACCGGGACAGCCCTGGCACTGAAGCTTTCTTT
CASSNRDSPGTEAFF
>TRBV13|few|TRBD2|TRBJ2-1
TGTGCCAGCAGCACCATACTAGCGGGAGACTCCTACAATGAGCAGTTCTTC
CASSTILAGDSYNEQFF
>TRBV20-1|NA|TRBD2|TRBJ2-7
TGCAGTGCTCACTTCGGGGTAGCGGGAGATTCCAAGTACGAGCAGTACTTC
CSAHFGVAGDSKYEQYF
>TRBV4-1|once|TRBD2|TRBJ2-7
TGCGCCAGCAGCCAAGTGGGGGTGGGAGGGTCCCACGAGCAGTACTTC
CASSQVGVGGSHEQYF
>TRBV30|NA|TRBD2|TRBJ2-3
TGTGCCTGGAGCGTAGCGGGGGCCCCCGGAGGTACGCAGTATTTT
CAWSVAGAPGGTQYF
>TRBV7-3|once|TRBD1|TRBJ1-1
TGTGCCAGCAGCTTCCCAGGGGGCGTGAACACTGAAGCTTTCTTT
CASSFPGGVNTEAFF
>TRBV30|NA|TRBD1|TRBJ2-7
TGTGCCTGGAGAAAGCCGGGACAGGGGGCCACCTACGAGCAGTACTTC
CAWRKPGQGATYEQYF
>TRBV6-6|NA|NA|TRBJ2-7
TGTGCCAGCAGTTACGACAGTAACGAGCAGTACTTC
CASSYDSNEQYF
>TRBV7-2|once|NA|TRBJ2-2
TGTGCCAGCAGGGCAAGGGGAGCGAGCGGGGAGCTGTTTTTT
CASRARGASGELFF
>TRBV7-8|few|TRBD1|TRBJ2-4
TGTGCCAGCAGCTCCGCCTGGGACAGGGAGGACGCGGTCAAAAACATTCAGTACTTC
CASSSAWDREDAVKNIQYF
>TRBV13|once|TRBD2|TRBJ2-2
TGTGCCAGCAGCTCCCGGACTAGCGGGGGCACCGGGGAGCTGTTTTTT
CASSSRTSGGTGELFF
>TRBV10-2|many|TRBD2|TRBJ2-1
TGCGCCAGCAGTGAGGCGGGGGGATACAATGAGCAGTTCTTC
CASSEAGGYNEQFF
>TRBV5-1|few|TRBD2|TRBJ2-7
TGCGCCAGCAGGTTGGCGGGAGGTTATAACTACGAGCAGTACTTC
CASRLAGGYNYEQYF
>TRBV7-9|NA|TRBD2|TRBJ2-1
TGTGCCAGCAGCAAATCTAGCGGGAGGAACGATGAGCAGTTCTTC
CASSKSSGRNDEQFF
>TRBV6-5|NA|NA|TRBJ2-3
TGTGCCAGCAGCCGACAGAAAAGGCTGCTGGGCGATACGCAGTATTTT
CASSRQKRLLGDTQYF
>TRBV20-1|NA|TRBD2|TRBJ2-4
TGCAGTGACCGAGCGGGAGTAGTTAACATTCAGTACTTC
CSDRAGVVNIQYF
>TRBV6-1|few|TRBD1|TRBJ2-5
TGTGCCAGCTATGACAGGGGGCGAGAGACCCAGTACTTC
CASYDRGRETQYF
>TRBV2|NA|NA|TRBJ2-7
TGTGCCAGCAGAATAGATGCGGGGGAGCAGTACTTC
CASRIDAGEQYF
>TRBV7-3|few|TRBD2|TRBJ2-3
TGTGCCAGCAGACCTATCCGAAGCGGGAGGCACCACGATAAGACAGATACGCAGTATTTT
CASRPIRSGRHHDKTDTQYF
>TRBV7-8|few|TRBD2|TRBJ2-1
TGTGCCAGCAGCTTATCGGCTAGCGGGTCCCCGGCTAATGAGCAGTTCTTC
CASSLSASGSPANEQFF
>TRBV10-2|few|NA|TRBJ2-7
TGCGCCAGCAGTGATATGGGAGCAGCCTACGAGCAGTACTTC
CASSDMGAAYEQYF
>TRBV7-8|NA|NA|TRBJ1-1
TGTGCCAGCAGCTTAAGGACAGTTAACACTGAAGCTTTCTTT
CASSLRTVNTEAFF
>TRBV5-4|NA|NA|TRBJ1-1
TGTGCCAGCAGCTTGGGGGGGTCCCTTGAAGCTTTCTTT
CASSLGGSLEAFF
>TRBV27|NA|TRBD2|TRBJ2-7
TGTGCCAGCAACCCTGGACTAGTTTTCTACGAGCAGTACTTC
CASNPGLVFYEQYF
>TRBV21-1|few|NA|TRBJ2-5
TGTGCCAGCAGCAAAGTCGACGGGGGGCCCGTTGAGACCCAGTACTTC
CASSKVDGGPVETQYF
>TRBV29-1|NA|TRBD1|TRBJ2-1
TGCAGCGTTGAACTAGGGACAGGGTTATACAATGAGCAGTTCTTC
CSVELGTGLYNEQFF
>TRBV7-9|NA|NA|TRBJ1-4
TGTGCCAGCAGCTTTACCACTAGCGGGGCGACTAATGAAAAACTGTTTTTT
CASSFTTSGATNEKLFF
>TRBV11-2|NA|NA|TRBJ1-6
TGTGCCAGCAGGATCGGACACCAAAATAATTCACCCCTCCACTTT
CASRIGHQNNSPLHF